This T cell receptor beta chain is drawn from a study of human T cells and chemical hapten exposure. About the study: Patch testing placed 0.01% DPC on the upper back, with readings at 6 days.

Broader study findings: Compared to controls, expanded TCRs made significantly more large clusters of similar CDR3s.

Many counts were recorded for this clonotype. The antigen is not known. Trimming removed 3 bases at V and 2 bases at J, with 10 bases between. Germline CDR1 and CDR2: SQVTM and ANQGSEA. The CDR3 loop spans 13 amino acids. TCRdb itself ran the RACE reads through MiXCR, one entry per CDR3 protein. This sample has roughly 380,000 distinct CDR3 sequences, with approximately 4.4% found just once. The time point is: patch test 1, 2 weeks after DPC sensitization. Treatment here: therapeutic diphenylcyclopropenone sensitization with weekly scalp DPC. This clonotype was sampled from a woman between 50 and 59 years old with alopecia areata. Some clones in this sample may be carry-over from other donors' samples. The chain combines TRBV29-1 with TRBJ1-1; D gene ambiguous. Sequencing was performed on whole blood, taken in connection with sensitization to the hapten diphenylcyclopropenone (DPC). The chain's CDR3 is CSVERGLNTEAFF. CDR3 DNA sequence: TGCAGCGTTGAGCGCGGGTTAAACACTGAAGCTTTCTTT.